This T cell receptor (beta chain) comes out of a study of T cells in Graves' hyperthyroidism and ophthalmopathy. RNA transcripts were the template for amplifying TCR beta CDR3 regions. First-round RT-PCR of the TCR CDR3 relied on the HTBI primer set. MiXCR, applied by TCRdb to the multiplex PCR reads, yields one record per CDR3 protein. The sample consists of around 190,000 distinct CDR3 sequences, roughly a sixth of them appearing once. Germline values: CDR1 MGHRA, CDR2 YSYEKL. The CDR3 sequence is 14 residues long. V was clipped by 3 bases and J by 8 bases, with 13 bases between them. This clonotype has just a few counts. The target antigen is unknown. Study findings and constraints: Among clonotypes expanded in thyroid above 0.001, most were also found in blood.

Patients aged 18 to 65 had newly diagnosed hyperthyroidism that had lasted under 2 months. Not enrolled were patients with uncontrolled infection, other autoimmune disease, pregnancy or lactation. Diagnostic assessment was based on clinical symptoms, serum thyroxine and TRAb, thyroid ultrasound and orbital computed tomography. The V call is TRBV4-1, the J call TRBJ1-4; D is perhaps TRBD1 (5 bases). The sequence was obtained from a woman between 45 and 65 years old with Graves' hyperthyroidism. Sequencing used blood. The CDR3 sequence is CASSQSFDSEKLFF. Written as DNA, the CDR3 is TGCGCCAGCAGCCAGTCGTTTGACAGCGAAAAACTGTTTTTT.